This T cell receptor (beta chain) was identified in a study of lymphopenia after photon versus proton radiotherapy (dated by TCRdb to the late 2010s). Background on the whole study: Photon and proton radiation therapy were compared by the study for their immunological effects in patients with gastrointestinal tumors who developed high-grade lymphopenia. The goal of the study was to characterize the differences between the two radiation modalities in how they affect the immune system. The cohort included roughly 18 patients with gastrointestinal tumors who developed lymphopenia after receiving either photon or proton therapy.

CDR1 and CDR2 are read off the germline V gene as SQVTM and ANQGSEA. Compared with germline, V lacks 5 bases and J lacks 5 bases; bases without a gene match: 7. The CDR3 runs 13 amino acids, cysteine and phenylalanine included. The DNA shown is the 39-base CDR3, in frame from base 1. The research as a whole found: Relative stability during treatment was observed in proton-treated patients, whereas loss of naive T cells and TCR diversity and gain of effector/memory populations were observed in photon-treated patients. The authors looked at the survival association only in patients who died, and they framed better survival with proton therapy as a possibility rather than a demonstrated result. After the lymphocyte count nadir, oligoclonal expansion, especially of CD8+ Temra cells, was observed in photon-treated repertoires, and the drop in diversity was driven by this expansion. Among patients across the cohort who died, overall survival time showed an inverse correlation with a larger post-nadir drop in TCR diversity.

The library was made by the immunoSEQ multiplex PCR assay. Deep sequencing of rearranged TCR beta loci, alongside multiparametric flow cytometry, was used to profile T cell repertoires. In TCRdb, the immuneACCESS table is reduced to in-frame sequences with V and J assigned. These tables do not hold every clone; where another copy was compared, an unresolved V gene accounts for under half, and the others remain unexplained. For this sample the table gives 65,000 or so clones, of which about 85% were detected only once. The leading ten clones occupy roughly 13% of the sample. Comment on this clone: Its antigen remains unidentified. No base quality values were provided; no much bigger clone lies one nucleotide off.

Material: peripheral blood, obtained from a patient treated with proton-based radiotherapy. The receptor was derived from a man older than 75 with esophageal cancer. The V and J segments used are TRBV29-1 and TRBJ1-1; TRBD1 fits 8 bases in the junction. DNA sequence: TGCAGCGTTAGGACAGGGTATCGGACTGAAGCTTTCTTT. This encodes CSVRTGYRTEAFF.